This T cell receptor (beta chain) was obtained from a study of shared clonotypes between healthy human individuals. As for this clone: Antigen unknown.

Clones were read by immunoSEQ multiplex PCR, and TCRdb kept only the in-frame ones, dropping some. The table shows under 1,100,000 clones, with about four fifths occurring only once. Trimming took off 11 bases at V and 4 bases at J, with 14 bases between the two ends. Looked up from germline, CDR1 is MNHNY and CDR2 is SVGAGI (reference sequence). The CDR3 runs 12 residues. Naive CD4+ cells were CD45RA-selected; the remaining cells were memory. General study points: Researchers found naive subsets generally carried larger estimated richness than memory subsets.

This sequence joins TRBV6-6 and TRBJ1-2; no firm D call. The receptor was isolated from a man younger than 30 in good health. Some clones in this sample may be carry-over from other donors' samples. Sequences were obtained from memory CD4+ T cells from PBMCs. The subset denotes: CD45RA-negative fraction. CDR3 coding DNA: TGTGCCGCCCTTAGGGAGAGCTATGGCTACACCTTC. Amino acid sequence: CAALRESYGYTF.